This is a list of T cell receptor beta chains from one sample in a study of post-analysis software for immune sequencing data. Via MiXCR, TCRdb re-called the PCR reads, giving one row per CDR3 protein. In the table there are about 210,000 distinct CDR3 sequences, roughly 28% of which are singletons. Sequencing used blood. Receptor source: a girl under 18 with multiple sclerosis. Both conserved end residues are part of each CDR3. The D gene is left open where the match is weak. Only some rows state a clone size, as once, few, many or a class for expanded clones.

v_call: TRBV5-1
clone_size: .
cdr3_length: 14
j_call: TRBJ1-1
d_call: .
cdr3_aa: CASRPQTRNTEAFF
cdr3_nt: TGCGCCAGCAGACCTCAGACACGGAACACTGAAGCTTTCTTT

v_call: TRBV6-1
clone_size: once
cdr3_length: 16
j_call: TRBJ2-6
d_call: TRBD1
cdr3_aa: CASTGQGPSGANVLTF
cdr3_nt: TGTGCCAGCACGGGACAGGGGCCGTCTGGGGCCAACGTCCTGACTTTC

v_call: TRBV27
clone_size: many
cdr3_length: 19
j_call: TRBJ2-7
d_call: TRBD2
cdr3_aa: CASSLIGGLAGGGTYEQYF
cdr3_nt: TGTGCCAGCAGTTTAATCGGGGGACTAGCGGGAGGGGGGACCTACGAGCAGTACTTC

v_call: TRBV20-1
clone_size: .
cdr3_length: 14
j_call: TRBJ1-1
d_call: .
cdr3_aa: CSASWAIMNTEAFF
cdr3_nt: TGCAGTGCTAGCTGGGCTATTATGAACACTGAAGCTTTCTTT

v_call: TRBV9
clone_size: few
cdr3_length: 16
j_call: TRBJ1-1
d_call: TRBD1
cdr3_aa: CASSSRDRGPRTEAFF
cdr3_nt: TGTGCCAGCAGCAGTCGGGACAGGGGGCCAAGGACTGAAGCTTTCTTT

v_call: TRBV18
clone_size: many
cdr3_length: 13
j_call: TRBJ2-5
d_call: .
cdr3_aa: CASSPDSRETQYF
cdr3_nt: TGTGCCAGCTCACCCGACAGTAGGGAGACCCAGTACTTC

v_call: TRBV15
clone_size: many
cdr3_length: 13
j_call: TRBJ2-5
d_call: .
cdr3_aa: CATKARNQETQYF
cdr3_nt: TGTGCCACCAAGGCACGGAACCAAGAGACCCAGTACTTC

v_call: TRBV20-1
clone_size: .
cdr3_length: 16
j_call: TRBJ2-7
d_call: TRBD2
cdr3_aa: CSAKTSGRAVSYEQYF
cdr3_nt: TGCAGTGCGAAGACTAGCGGGAGGGCCGTATCCTACGAGCAGTACTTC

v_call: TRBV27
clone_size: .
cdr3_length: 18
j_call: TRBJ2-7
d_call: TRBD2
cdr3_aa: CASSPHGGSGRARYEQYF
cdr3_nt: TGTGCCAGCAGTCCCCACGGGGGTAGCGGGAGGGCTCGGTACGAGCAGTACTTC

v_call: TRBV21-1
clone_size: many
cdr3_length: 17
j_call: TRBJ1-2
d_call: .
cdr3_aa: CASASIGDRGPDYGYTF
cdr3_nt: TGTGCCAGCGCGTCAATTGGGGACAGGGGGCCAGACTATGGCTACACCTTC

v_call: TRBV7-2
clone_size: few
cdr3_length: 14
j_call: TRBJ1-2
d_call: .
cdr3_aa: CASRQFRGIYGYTF
cdr3_nt: TGTGCCAGCCGTCAATTTCGGGGAATATATGGCTACACCTTC

v_call: TRBV5-1
clone_size: .
cdr3_length: 11
j_call: TRBJ1-2
d_call: .
cdr3_aa: CASSLTGDYTF
cdr3_nt: TGCGCCAGCAGCTTAACCGGGGACTACACCTTC

v_call: TRBV27
clone_size: .
cdr3_length: 13
j_call: TRBJ1-5
d_call: .
cdr3_aa: CASSLEGIQPQHF
cdr3_nt: TGTGCCAGCAGTTTAGAGGGTATTCAGCCCCAGCATTTT

v_call: TRBV2
clone_size: many
cdr3_length: 15
j_call: TRBJ2-1
d_call: TRBD2
cdr3_aa: CASSEASGSYNEQFF
cdr3_nt: TGTGCCAGCAGTGAAGCTAGCGGGAGTTACAATGAGCAGTTCTTC

v_call: TRBV7-2
clone_size: few
cdr3_length: 15
j_call: TRBJ2-2
d_call: .
cdr3_aa: CASSLKLANTGELFF
cdr3_nt: TGTGCCAGCAGCTTAAAACTAGCGAACACCGGGGAGCTGTTTTTT

v_call: TRBV10-1
clone_size: .
cdr3_length: 12
j_call: TRBJ2-1
d_call: .
cdr3_aa: CAAEGQNNEQFF
cdr3_nt: TGCGCCGCGGAGGGACAGAACAATGAGCAGTTCTTC

v_call: TRBV12-3/TRBV12-4
clone_size: .
cdr3_length: 17
j_call: TRBJ2-3
d_call: .
cdr3_aa: CASSLARGASITDTQYF
cdr3_nt: TGTGCCAGCAGTTTAGCACGGGGGGCGAGTATCACAGATACGCAGTATTTT

v_call: TRBV3-1
clone_size: .
cdr3_length: 14
j_call: TRBJ2-3
d_call: .
cdr3_aa: CASSQDEQIDTQYF
cdr3_nt: TGTGCCAGCAGCCAAGATGAACAGATAGATACGCAGTATTTT

v_call: TRBV7-8
clone_size: .
cdr3_length: 19
j_call: TRBJ1-1
d_call: TRBD1
cdr3_aa: CASSLAPAGGTDMNTEAFF
cdr3_nt: TGTGCCAGCAGCTTAGCGCCGGCTGGGGGGACAGACATGAACACTGAAGCTTTCTTT

v_call: TRBV20-1
clone_size: many
cdr3_length: 16
j_call: TRBJ2-4
d_call: .
cdr3_aa: CSARDWAPGAKNIQYF
cdr3_nt: TGCAGTGCTAGAGATTGGGCGCCGGGTGCCAAAAACATTCAGTACTTC

v_call: TRBV5-1
clone_size: many
cdr3_length: 14
j_call: TRBJ2-5
d_call: .
cdr3_aa: CASSLVGRGETQYF
cdr3_nt: TGCGCCAGCAGCCTCGTGGGGCGCGGGGAGACCCAGTACTTC

v_call: TRBV12-3/TRBV12-4
clone_size: few
cdr3_length: 13
j_call: TRBJ1-3
d_call: .
cdr3_aa: CASSLTSGNTIYF
cdr3_nt: TGTGCCAGCAGCTTAACCTCTGGAAACACCATATATTTT

v_call: TRBV3-1
clone_size: .
cdr3_length: 12
j_call: TRBJ2-7
d_call: .
cdr3_aa: CASSQHDYEQYF
cdr3_nt: TGTGCCAGCAGCCAACATGACTACGAGCAGTACTTC